These T cell receptor beta chains were read from a single sample in a study of T cell responses to AZD1222 COVID-19 vaccine. Clones were sequenced by immunoSEQ multiplex PCR, and TCRdb holds only the in-frame ones, with some missing. This table has under 150,000 clones, just under 95% appearing once. The specimen was peripheral blood, collected 28 days after the second AZD1222 dose. These receptors all stem from an adult who received the AZD1222 COVID-19 vaccine. Each CDR3 is given with its conserved first and last residue. Each record gives: clone size, V gene, J gene, CDR3 length, D gene, CDR3 DNA, CDR3 protein. A D gene is named only where the DNA matches it firmly. Size tells how often a clone was seen (once, few, many) or the class of an expanded clone, and some rows leave it out.

-	TRBV20-1	TRBJ2-1	11	-	TGCAGTGCTACTTTCTACAATGAGCAGTTCTTC	CSATFYNEQFF
-	TRBV27	TRBJ2-7	11	-	TGTGCCAGCAGTCAAGGCTGGGAGCAGTACTTC	CASSQGWEQYF
-	TRBV7-6	TRBJ1-5	14	-	TGTGCCAGCAGCCCCCCAGGGCAGCGACAGCCCCAGCATTTT	CASSPPGQRQPQHF
-	TRBV2	TRBJ1-2	12	-	TGTGCCAGCAGTGAGTCCGGGTATGGCTACACCTTC	CASSESGYGYTF
-	TRBV11-2	TRBJ1-2	14	-	TGTGCCAGCAGCCCCCTGGTCTGGGGTTATGGCTACACCTTC	CASSPLVWGYGYTF
-	TRBV7-9	TRBJ2-1	17	TRBD1	TGTGCCAGCAGCCCGGGCGGGACAGGGGGCGCCGACAATGAGCAGTTCTTC	CASSPGGTGGADNEQFF
-	TRBV29-1	TRBJ1-3	13	TRBD1	TGCAGCGCGGGACAGGGGGCCGGAAACACCATATATTTT	CSAGQGAGNTIYF
-	TRBV7-3	TRBJ2-1	13	-	TGTGCCAGCAGCCGCTCGAGCGGGAATGAGCAGTTCTTC	CASSRSSGNEQFF
-	TRBV18	TRBJ2-3	15	-	TGTGCCAGCTCACCACCGAACTTTCTCACAGATACGCAGTATTTT	CASSPPNFLTDTQYF
-	TRBV6-2/TRBV6-3	TRBJ1-4	15	TRBD1	TGTGCCAGCAGTTCAAGGACAGGGATGGATGAAAAACTGTTTTTT	CASSSRTGMDEKLFF
-	TRBV6-5	TRBJ1-3	15	-	TGTGCCAGCAGTTACAGGCGACAAGCTGGAAACACCATATATTTT	CASSYRRQAGNTIYF
-	TRBV7-2	TRBJ2-1	15	-	TGTGCCAGCAGCTTTGGTGGTGCAGCTTACAATGAGCAGTTCTTC	CASSFGGAAYNEQFF
-	TRBV29-1	TRBJ1-2	15	-	TGCAGCGTTGGGGGAAGTGAGGGGTGGGCCTATGGCTACACCTTC	CSVGGSEGWAYGYTF
-	TRBV19	TRBJ2-3	15	-	TGTGCCAGCAACGTTCCTGGGCGCGGCACAGATACGCAGTATTTT	CASNVPGRGTDTQYF
-	TRBV7-2	TRBJ2-2	18	-	TGTGCCAGCAGCGGCGACGGAAGGACCCAAAAGAACACCGGGGAGCTGTTTTTT	CASSGDGRTQKNTGELFF
-	TRBV28	TRBJ1-5	15	-	TGTGCCAGCAGTTTCTCAGGGGCGCGGAATCAGCCCCAGCATTTT	CASSFSGARNQPQHF
-	TRBV24-1	TRBJ1-2	15	-	TGTGCCACCAGTGAGGTGGGGGGGAGGGCCTATGGCTACACCTTC	CATSEVGGRAYGYTF
-	TRBV7-9	TRBJ2-7	14	-	TGTGCCAGCAGCCCGGTGACAGGCAGACACGAGCAGTACTTC	CASSPVTGRHEQYF
-	TRBV2	TRBJ1-5	12	-	TGTGCCAGCAAGGTGCCCGATCAGCCCCAGCATTTT	CASKVPDQPQHF
-	TRBV13	TRBJ2-5	14	-	TGTGCCAGCAGCTTAGGGACTATACAAGAGACCCAGTACTTC	CASSLGTIQETQYF
-	TRBV19	TRBJ1-6	15	-	TGTGCCAGTAAACGGGGTTGGTCCTATAATTCACCCCTCCACTTT	CASKRGWSYNSPLHF
-	TRBV7-2	TRBJ1-5	15	-	TGTGCCAGCAGCTTAGCTCGGGCCAGCAATCAGCCCCAGCATTTT	CASSLARASNQPQHF
-	TRBV30	TRBJ2-1	15	-	TGTGCCTGGAGTGAGGCGGGGGCAGCCTACAATGAGCAGTTCTTC	CAWSEAGAAYNEQFF
once	TRBV6-6	TRBJ1-1	14	-	TGTGCCAGCAGTTACCAGACGGGGAACACTGAAGCTTTCTTT	CASSYQTGNTEAFF
-	TRBV4-3	TRBJ2-2	13	-	TGCGCCAGCAGCCCAGGGTCACGGGGGGAGCTGTTTTTT	CASSPGSRGELFF
-	TRBV10-3	TRBJ1-1	14	TRBD1	TGTGCCATCGCCGAGGGACAGATGAACACTGAAGCTTTCTTT	CAIAEGQMNTEAFF
-	TRBV2	TRBJ2-2	14	TRBD1	TGTGCCAGCCGACAGGGGACGAACACCGGGGAGCTGTTTTTT	CASRQGTNTGELFF
-	TRBV2	TRBJ1-2	14	-	TGTGCCAGCCGTCCGGACAGTGCCTTCGGAGGCTACACCTTC	CASRPDSAFGGYTF
-	TRBV6-6	TRBJ2-5	13	-	TGTGCCAGCAGTTACGGGAGGAGTGAGACCCAGTACTTC	CASSYGRSETQYF
once	TRBV19	TRBJ1-2	13	-	TGTGCCAGTAGTATGACTCTGGGCTATGGCTACACCTTC	CASSMTLGYGYTF
few	TRBV28	TRBJ1-5	15	-	TGTGCCACCCTTTCAAGTGGGCCGAGGAATCAGCCCCAGCATTTT	CATLSSGPRNQPQHF
-	TRBV7-3	TRBJ1-1	15	-	TGTGCCAGCAGCTTAAGAGGGGGACTGAACACTGAAGCTTTCTTT	CASSLRGGLNTEAFF
-	TRBV5-1	TRBJ2-5	14	-	TGCGCCAGCAGCTTGGCTAGGACATGGGGGACCCAGTACTTC	CASSLARTWGTQYF
-	TRBV5-6	TRBJ2-7	14	-	TGTGCCAGCAGCTACACAGGGTTACCCTACGAGCAGTACTTC	CASSYTGLPYEQYF
-	TRBV7-9	TRBJ2-3	12	-	TGTGCCAGCAGCCCTCAGGGAGATACGCAGTATTTT	CASSPQGDTQYF
once	TRBV3-1/TRBV3-2	TRBJ2-2	14	-	TGTGCCAGCAGCCCCTCCTCTTGGGGCGGGGAGCTGTTTTTT	CASSPSSWGGELFF
-	TRBV4-2	TRBJ2-7	13	-	-	CASSVGAGNEQYF
-	TRBV7-9	TRBJ1-3	16	-	TGTGCCAGCAGCTTAGCGAGGCAGGGGACAGGAAACACCATATATTTT	CASSLARQGTGNTIYF
-	TRBV6-2/TRBV6-3	TRBJ2-7	16	TRBD1	TGTGCCAGCAGTTACCTAGGTGGGACAGGGTACTACGAGCAGTACTTC	CASSYLGGTGYYEQYF
-	TRBV4-3	TRBJ1-4	15	TRBD1	TGCGCCAGCAGCCAAGATGACAGGGCTAATGAAAAACTGTTTTTT	CASSQDDRANEKLFF
-	TRBV30	TRBJ1-1	13	-	TGTGCCTGGAGTGGTTTACTTGGAGTCGAGGCTTTCTTT	CAWSGLLGVEAFF
-	TRBV14	TRBJ2-7	16	TRBD2	TGTGCCAGCAGCCCATCGACTAGCGGGAGGCTCTACGAGCAGTACTTC	CASSPSTSGRLYEQYF
-	TRBV27	TRBJ1-2	13	-	TGTGCCAGCAGTTTGAAGATTAACTATGGCTACACCTTC	CASSLKINYGYTF
-	TRBV6-2/TRBV6-3	TRBJ1-1	14	-	TGTGCCAGCAGTTACCACGGCCCTAACACTGAAGCTTTCTTT	CASSYHGPNTEAFF
-	TRBV30	TRBJ1-5	13	-	TGTGCCTGGAGTGTATCGGGGGTCCAGCCCCAGCATTTT	CAWSVSGVQPQHF
-	TRBV19	TRBJ1-1	14	-	TGTGCCAGTAGTATAGAACAGGCTCACACTGAAGCTTTCTTT	CASSIEQAHTEAFF
few	TRBV7-9	TRBJ2-2	14	-	TGTGCCAGCAGCTATGGGCTGAAGATCGGGGAGCTGTTTTTT	CASSYGLKIGELFF
-	TRBV27	TRBJ1-6	16	TRBD1	TGTGCCAGCAGTCTAACCCAGGGGGCTTTTAATTCACCCCTCCACTTT	CASSLTQGAFNSPLHF
-	TRBV12-3/TRBV12-4	TRBJ1-2	13	TRBD1	TGTGCCAGCAGCAAACAGGGGAACTATGGCTACACCTTC	CASSKQGNYGYTF
-	TRBV25-1	TRBJ2-5	16	TRBD2	TGTGCCAGCAGTCTGGGACTAGCGGGAGCTAGAGAGACCCAGTACTTC	CASSLGLAGARETQYF
-	TRBV14	TRBJ1-3	15	-	TGTGCCAGCAGCCAAGGGGGGAGGATCGGAAACACCATATATTTT	CASSQGGRIGNTIYF
once	TRBV28	TRBJ2-1	15	TRBD2	TGTGCCAGCAGTCCGGGACTAGCGGGAGACAATGAGCAGTTCTTC	CASSPGLAGDNEQFF
-	TRBV12-3/TRBV12-4	TRBJ1-1	11	-	TGTGCCAGCACAACAGGCACTGAAGCTTTCTTT	CASTTGTEAFF
few	TRBV19	TRBJ2-7	14	TRBD1	TGTGCCAGTAGTATAGGACAGGGGGCAGCCGAGCAGTACTTC	CASSIGQGAAEQYF